The T cell receptor beta chain under discussion was sequenced for a study of blood T cells in healthy people across ages. Overall study findings and caveats: Naive T cell percentage showed a strong correlation with the diversity of TCR beta.

This clonotype was seen many times. The antigen is undetermined. With a J-beta primer mix and a sample-barcoded 5' primer, a second PCR ran roughly 6 to 11 cycles. Tagging of each cDNA molecule was performed by a template-switch adaptor with 12 random nucleotides. TCRdb ran MiXCR on the 5' RACE reads and lists one entry per CDR3 protein. This table has 500,000 to 700,000 distinct CDR3 sequences, about 28% appearing once. The clonotype comes from a woman aged 80 or older in good health. The sequenced sample consisted of blood.

DNA for the CDR3: TGCAGCGTTGAAAGTGGTACAGATACGCAGTATTTT. It codes for CSVESGTDTQYF. The chain couples TRBV29-1 to TRBJ2-3; D not certain. The V gene's germline CDR1 is SQVTM and CDR2 ANQGSEA. This CDR3 has 12 residues. V was pared by 2 bases and J by 3 bases, with 6 bases between.